These 10 T cell receptor beta chains share one sample of origin, sequenced in a study of blood T cell repertoires in COVID-19. Produced via immunoSEQ multiplex PCR; TCRdb's table is partial and in-frame only. The data contain approximately 150,000 clones, less than 85% of them singletons. The sample taken for sequencing was peripheral blood. All receptors come from a woman in her fifties or sixties with COVID-19, enrolled during active disease.

The V and J genes are TRBV6-1 and TRBJ1-4; D is perhaps TRBD1 (5 bases). The V end was cut by 3 bases, the J end by 8 bases, with 13 bases between. The CDR3 spans 14 residues. The germline gives CDR1 MNHNS, CDR2 SASEGT. The CDR3 DNA reads as TGTGCCAGCAGTGAGGGACTATCCTACGAAAAACTGTTTTTT. It codes for CASSEGLSYEKLFF.

J is TRBJ2-7 and V is TRBV21-1; the table's TRBD1 call for D was not verified on the DNA. TRBV21-1 is recorded as a pseudogene. There are 16 residues in the CDR3. CDR3 loop: CASSRDRGRYSYEQYV. The CDR3 DNA follows: TGTGCCAGCAGCAGGGACAGGGGGCGTTATTCCTACGAGCAGTACGTC.

The chain recombines TRBV9 with TRBJ2-1; 8 nucleotides align to TRBD2. This CDR3 has 14 residues. Germline V lookup: CDR1 SGDLS, CDR2 YYNGEE. Trimming at V came to 4 bases and at J to 5 bases, leaving 5 bases not matched to a gene. Here the CDR3 reads CASSMGLGDNEQFF. CDR3 DNA: TGTGCCAGCAGCATGGGACTAGGAGACAATGAGCAGTTCTTC. Full variable domain (outside the CDR3, taken from reference TRBV9 and TRBJ2-1): DSGVTQTPKHLITATGQRVTLRCSPRSGDLSVYWYQQSLDQGLQFLIQYYNGEERAKGNILERFSAQQFPDLHSELNLSSLELGDSALYFCASSMGLGDNEQFFGPGTRLTVL.

This clone was picked up one time. This chain connects TRBV9 to TRBJ1-2; 7 nucleotides match TRBD1. Germline assignment: CDR1 SGDLS and CDR2 YYNGEE. With V trimmed by 0 bases and J by 6 bases, 11 bases remained unmatched. This CDR3 is built from 16 residues. In DNA, the CDR3 is TGTGCCAGCAGCGTAGGACAGGGTCGATCTATAAATGGCTACACCTTC. Residues: CASSVGQGRSINGYTF.

The chain employs TRBV6-2 or TRBV6-3 and TRBJ2-3; 10 bases map to TRBD2. This CDR3 spans 16 amino acids. Germline values: CDR1 MNHEY, CDR2 SVGEGT. With V trimmed by 6 bases and J by 3 bases, 9 bases remained unmatched. CDR3 sequence: CASSRRAGGGTDTQYF. DNA of the CDR3: TGTGCCAGCAGCCGCCGAGCGGGAGGGGGTACAGATACGCAGTATTTT.

The chain combines TRBV6-5 with TRBJ2-7; D is unresolved. The CDR3 extends over 11 amino acids. The V gene's germline CDR1 is MNHEY and CDR2 SVGAGI. Trimming shortened V by 5 bases and J by 3 bases, and 5 bases separated the two germline ends. CDR3: CASSLRYEQYF. For the CDR3, the DNA is TGTGCCAGCAGTCTACGCTACGAGCAGTACTTC.

This clone was counted only a few times. The chain employs TRBV3-1 (or the pseudogene TRBV3-2) and TRBJ1-5; TRBD1 matches at 8 bases. The V gene's germline CDR1 is LGHDT and CDR2 YNNKEL (reference sequence). J lost 6 bases, V lost 4 bases, and 5 bases had no gene match. CDR3 size: 14 residues. This chain's CDR3 is CASSLRGPGQPQHF. The CDR3 nucleotides are TGTGCCAGCAGCCTCAGGGGGCCGGGTCAGCCCCAGCATTTT.

The chain employs TRBV6-5 and TRBJ1-2; D is uncertain. Trimming took off 0 bases at V and 4 bases at J, with 6 bases between the two ends. From germline, CDR1 is MNHEY and CDR2 SVGAGI. This CDR3 is built from 13 residues. The CDR3 reads CASSYSQSYGYTF. CDR3 nucleotides: TGTGCCAGCAGTTACTCGCAGTCCTATGGCTACACCTTC.

This clone was recorded a few times. The junction departs from the called germline gene at one end, perhaps through a read error. The V call is TRBV28, the J call TRBJ2-3, with TRBD2 matching 9 bases. This CDR3 region has 14 residues. The germline V gene has CDR1 MDHEN and CDR2 SYDVKM. The CDR3 here is CCAGGRASTDTQYF. CDR3 sequence (DNA): TGCTGTGCGGGCGGGAGGGCGAGCACAGATACGCAGTATTTT.

The sample holds many counts of this clone. The chain couples TRBV2 to TRBJ2-5; 9 nucleotides line up with TRBD1. CDR1 SNHLY and CDR2 FYNNEI come from the germline V gene. V lost 9 bases, J lost 2 bases, and 7 bases stayed unmatched. This CDR3 is 14 amino acids long. The CDR3 spells CASRQGGQQETQYF. As DNA, the CDR3 is TGTGCCAGTAGACAGGGGGGCCAACAAGAGACCCAGTACTTC.